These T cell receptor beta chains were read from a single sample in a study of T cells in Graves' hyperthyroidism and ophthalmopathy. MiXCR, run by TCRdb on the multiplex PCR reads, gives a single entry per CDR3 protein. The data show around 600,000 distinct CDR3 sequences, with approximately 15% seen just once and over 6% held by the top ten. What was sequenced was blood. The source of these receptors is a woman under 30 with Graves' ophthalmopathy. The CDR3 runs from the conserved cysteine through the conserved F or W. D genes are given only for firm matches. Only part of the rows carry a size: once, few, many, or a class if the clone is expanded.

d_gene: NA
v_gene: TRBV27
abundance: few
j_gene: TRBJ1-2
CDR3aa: CAGSLGGQYGYTF
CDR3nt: TGTGCCGGCAGTTTGGGCGGACAGTATGGCTACACCTTC

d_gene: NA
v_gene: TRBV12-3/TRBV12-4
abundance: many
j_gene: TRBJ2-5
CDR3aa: CASSPNSGLQGTQYF
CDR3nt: TGTGCCAGCAGTCCAAACTCAGGGCTTCAAGGGACCCAGTACTTC

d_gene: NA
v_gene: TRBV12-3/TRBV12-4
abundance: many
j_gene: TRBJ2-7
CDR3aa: CASSTAGRGTYEQYF
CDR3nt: TGTGCCAGCTCGACCGCGGGACGAGGGACCTACGAGCAGTACTTC

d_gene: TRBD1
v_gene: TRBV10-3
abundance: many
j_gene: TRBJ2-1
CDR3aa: CAISSRTGEYNEQFF
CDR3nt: TGTGCCATCAGCAGCCGGACAGGGGAGTACAATGAGCAGTTCTTC

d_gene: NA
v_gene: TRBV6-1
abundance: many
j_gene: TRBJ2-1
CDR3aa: CASSQLRERNEQFF
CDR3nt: TGTGCCAGCAGTCAATTGAGGGAGCGCAATGAGCAGTTCTTC

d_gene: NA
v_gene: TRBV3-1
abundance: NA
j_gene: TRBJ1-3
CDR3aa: CASSQGPAGNTIYF
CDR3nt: TGTGCCAGCAGCCAGGGGCCTGCTGGAAACACCATATATTTT

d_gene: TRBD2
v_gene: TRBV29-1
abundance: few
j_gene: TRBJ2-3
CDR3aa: CSVKGLAGRTYTQYF
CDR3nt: TGCAGCGTTAAGGGGTTAGCGGGTCGCACATATACGCAGTATTTT

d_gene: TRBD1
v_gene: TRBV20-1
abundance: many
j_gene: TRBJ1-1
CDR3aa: CSARRQGQNTEAFF
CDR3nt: TGCAGTGCTAGGCGACAGGGGCAGAACACTGAAGCTTTCTTT

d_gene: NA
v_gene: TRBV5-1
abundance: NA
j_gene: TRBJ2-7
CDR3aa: CASTSDSSPYEQYF
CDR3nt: TGCGCCAGCACCTCGGACAGCTCTCCCTACGAGCAGTACTTC

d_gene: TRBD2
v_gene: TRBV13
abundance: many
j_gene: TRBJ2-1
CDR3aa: CASSLGQREAGNEQFF
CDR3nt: TGTGCCAGCAGCTTAGGCCAGCGGGAGGCCGGCAATGAGCAGTTCTTC

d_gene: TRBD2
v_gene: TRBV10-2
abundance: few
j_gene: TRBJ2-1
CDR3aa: CAISSGLAANEQFF
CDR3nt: TGCGCCATTTCATCAGGACTAGCGGCCAATGAGCAGTTCTTC

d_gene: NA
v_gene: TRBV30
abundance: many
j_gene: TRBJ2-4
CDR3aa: CAWTLGGSLKDIQYF
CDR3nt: TGTGCCTGGACCCTAGGAGGAAGTCTCAAGGACATTCAGTACTTC

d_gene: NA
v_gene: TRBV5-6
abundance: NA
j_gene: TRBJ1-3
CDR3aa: CASSLSPARVTGNTIYF
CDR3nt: TGTGCCAGCAGCCTCTCCCCGGCCAGGGTGACGGGAAACACCATATATTTT

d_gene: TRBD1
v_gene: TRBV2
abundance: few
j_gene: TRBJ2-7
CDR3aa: CASSEGGTAYEQYF
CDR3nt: TGTGCCAGCAGTGAAGGGGGGACAGCCTACGAGCAGTACTTC

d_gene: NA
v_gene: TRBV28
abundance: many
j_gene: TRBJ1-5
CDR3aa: CASSFASWALLSNQPQHF
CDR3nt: TGTGCCAGCAGTTTCGCTTCATGGGCACTTCTTAGCAATCAGCCCCAGCATTTT

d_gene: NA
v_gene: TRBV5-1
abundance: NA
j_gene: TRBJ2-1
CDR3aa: CASSLGPGQGGVEQFF
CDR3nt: TGCGCCAGCAGCTTGGGCCCCGGGCAGGGAGGAGTTGAGCAGTTCTTC

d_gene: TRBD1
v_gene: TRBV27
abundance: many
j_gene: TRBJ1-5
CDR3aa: CASTNRGLNQPQHF
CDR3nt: TGTGCCAGCACAAACAGGGGGCTGAATCAGCCCCAGCATTTT

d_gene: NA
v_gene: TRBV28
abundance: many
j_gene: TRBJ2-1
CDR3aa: CASSLRGEHNEQFF
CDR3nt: TGTGCCAGCAGTTTACGCGGGGAACACAATGAGCAGTTCTTC

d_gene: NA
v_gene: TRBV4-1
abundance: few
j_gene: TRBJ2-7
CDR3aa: CASSQTYYEQYF
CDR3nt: TGCGCCAGCAGCCAAACCTACTACGAGCAGTACTTC

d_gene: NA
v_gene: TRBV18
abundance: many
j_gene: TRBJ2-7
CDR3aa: CASSPQPGSYEQYF
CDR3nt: TGTGCCAGCTCACCACAGCCCGGCTCCTACGAGCAGTACTTC

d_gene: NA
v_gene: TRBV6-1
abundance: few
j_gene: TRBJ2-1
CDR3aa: CASSDQVGVDEQFF
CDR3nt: TGTGCCAGCAGTGACCAAGTAGGGGTGGATGAGCAGTTCTTC

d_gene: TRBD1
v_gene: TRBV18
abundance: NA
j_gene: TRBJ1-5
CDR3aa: CASSLTGLGQGVQPQHF
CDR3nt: TGTGCCAGCTCCCTCACCGGTCTGGGACAGGGGGTTCAGCCCCAGCATTTT

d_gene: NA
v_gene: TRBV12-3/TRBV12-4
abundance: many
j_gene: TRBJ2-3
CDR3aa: CASSYPFSENTDTQYF
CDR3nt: TGTGCCAGCAGTTATCCTTTTAGCGAAAACACAGATACGCAGTATTTT

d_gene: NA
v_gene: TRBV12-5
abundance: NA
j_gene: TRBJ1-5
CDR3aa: CASGSKGDQPQHF
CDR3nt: TGTGCTAGTGGTTCCAAGGGAGATCAGCCCCAGCATTTT

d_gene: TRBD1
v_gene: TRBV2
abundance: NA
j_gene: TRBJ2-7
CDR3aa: CASGVLGAGTGHSYEQYF
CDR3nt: TGTGCCAGCGGGGTCTTGGGCGCAGGGACAGGGCATTCCTACGAGCAGTACTTC

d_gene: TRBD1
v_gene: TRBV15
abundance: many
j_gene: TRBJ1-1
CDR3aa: CAIQQITGANTEAFF
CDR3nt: TGTGCCATACAACAAATCACAGGGGCGAACACTGAAGCTTTCTTT

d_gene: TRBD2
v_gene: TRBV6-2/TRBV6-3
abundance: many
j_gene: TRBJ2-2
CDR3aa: CASREGLAGTGELFF
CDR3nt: TGTGCCAGCAGGGAGGGACTAGCGGGAACCGGGGAGCTGTTTTTT

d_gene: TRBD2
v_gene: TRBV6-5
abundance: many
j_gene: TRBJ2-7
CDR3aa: CASSYWAGGGSYEQYF
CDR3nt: TGTGCCAGCAGTTACTGGGCGGGAGGCGGCTCCTACGAGCAGTACTTC

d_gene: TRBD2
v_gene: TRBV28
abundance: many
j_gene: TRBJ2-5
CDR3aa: CASSRRGGDNKGAKETQYF
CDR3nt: TGTGCCAGCAGTAGGCGGGGGGGAGATAACAAGGGCGCTAAAGAGACCCAGTACTTC

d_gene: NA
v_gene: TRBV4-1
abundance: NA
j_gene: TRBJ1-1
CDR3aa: CASSRKRDTEAFF
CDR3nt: TGCGCCAGCAGCCGAAAGCGGGACACTGAAGCTTTCTTT

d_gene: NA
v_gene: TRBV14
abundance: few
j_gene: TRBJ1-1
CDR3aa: CASSQLTELNTKAFF
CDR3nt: TGTGCCAGCAGCCAACTGACAGAGCTGAACACTAAAGCTTTCTTT

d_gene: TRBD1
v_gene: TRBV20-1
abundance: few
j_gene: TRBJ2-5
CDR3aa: CSASAPGQGGETQYF
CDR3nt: TGCAGTGCTAGCGCCCCCGGACAGGGGGGAGAGACCCAGTACTTC

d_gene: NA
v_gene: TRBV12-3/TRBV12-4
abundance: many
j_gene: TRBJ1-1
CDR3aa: CASTPSRRNTEAFF
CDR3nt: TGTGCCAGCACCCCGTCACGACGGAACACTGAAGCTTTCTTT

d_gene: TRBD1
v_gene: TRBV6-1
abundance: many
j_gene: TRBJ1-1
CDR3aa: CASSEDTDRDAFF
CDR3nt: TGTGCCAGCAGTGAAGACACGGACAGGGATGCTTTCTTT

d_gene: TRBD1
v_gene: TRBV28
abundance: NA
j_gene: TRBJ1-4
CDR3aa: CASSHGTGFEGREKLFF
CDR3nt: TGTGCCAGCAGCCACGGGACAGGGTTCGAGGGCCGGGAAAAACTGTTTTTT

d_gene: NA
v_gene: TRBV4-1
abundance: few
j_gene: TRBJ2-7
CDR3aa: CASSLTGVQGQYF
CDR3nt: TGCGCCAGCAGCCTTACAGGAGTTCAGGGGCAGTACTTC

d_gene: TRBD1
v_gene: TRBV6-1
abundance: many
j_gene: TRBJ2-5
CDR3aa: CASSTPGTGGETQYF
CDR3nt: TGTGCCAGCAGTACCCCCGGGACAGGGGGAGAGACCCAGTACTTC

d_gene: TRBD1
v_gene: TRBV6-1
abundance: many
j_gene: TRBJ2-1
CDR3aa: CASSGRDSFNEQFF
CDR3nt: TGTGCCAGCAGTGGCCGGGACAGCTTCAATGAGCAGTTCTTC

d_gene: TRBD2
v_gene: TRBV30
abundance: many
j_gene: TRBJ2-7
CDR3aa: CAWRGRETYEQYF
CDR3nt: TGTGCCTGGAGGGGGAGGGAAACCTACGAGCAGTACTTC

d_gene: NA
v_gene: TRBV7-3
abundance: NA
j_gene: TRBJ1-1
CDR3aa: CASSLSLRTEAFF
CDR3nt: TGTGCCAGCAGCTTAAGTTTGAGAACTGAAGCTTTCTTT

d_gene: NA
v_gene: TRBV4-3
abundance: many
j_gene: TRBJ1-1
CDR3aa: CASSQDWDRMNTEAFF
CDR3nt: TGCGCCAGCAGCCAAGATTGGGATAGGATGAACACTGAAGCTTTCTTT

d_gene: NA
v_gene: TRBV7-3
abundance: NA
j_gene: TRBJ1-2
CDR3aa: CASSLTGSGGANYGYTF
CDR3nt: TGTGCCAGCAGCTTAACGGGGTCGGGGGGCGCAAACTATGGCTACACCTTC

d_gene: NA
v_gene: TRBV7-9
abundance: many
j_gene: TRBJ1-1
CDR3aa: CASSRKQQVDTEAFF
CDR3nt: TGTGCCAGCAGTCGTAAGCAACAGGTGGACACTGAAGCTTTCTTT